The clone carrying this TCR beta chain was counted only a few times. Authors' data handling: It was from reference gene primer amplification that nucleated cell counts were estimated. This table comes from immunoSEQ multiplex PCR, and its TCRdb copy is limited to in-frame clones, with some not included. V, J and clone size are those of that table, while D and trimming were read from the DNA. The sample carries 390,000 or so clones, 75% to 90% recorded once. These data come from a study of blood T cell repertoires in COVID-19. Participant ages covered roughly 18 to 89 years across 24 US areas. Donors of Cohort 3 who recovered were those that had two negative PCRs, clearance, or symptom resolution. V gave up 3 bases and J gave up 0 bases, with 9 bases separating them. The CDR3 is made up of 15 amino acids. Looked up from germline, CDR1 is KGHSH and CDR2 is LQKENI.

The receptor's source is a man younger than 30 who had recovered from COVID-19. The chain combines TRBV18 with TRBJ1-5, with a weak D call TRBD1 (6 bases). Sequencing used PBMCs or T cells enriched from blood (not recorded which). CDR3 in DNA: TGTGCCAGCTCACCGATACAGGGTAGCAATCAGCCCCAGCATTTT. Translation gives CASSPIQGSNQPQHF.